This entry lists 4 T cell receptor beta chains sequenced from one sample in a study of post-analysis software for immune sequencing data. Study-wide findings and caveats: Five or six TRBV segments appeared more often in patients than in controls, and TRBV5-6, TRBV5-1 and TRBV20-1 were among these.

The library was made from cDNA and included unique molecular identifiers. TCRdb recomputed calls from the PCR reads with MiXCR, one row per CDR3 protein. The repertoire holds fewer than 700,000 distinct CDR3 sequences, with around 40% as singletons. These receptors' antigens are unknown. The sample comprised blood. The receptors were sampled from a girl aged 5 to 17 with multiple sclerosis.

The gene calls are TRBV20-1 and TRBJ1-1; D is perhaps TRBD1 (5 bases). The V and J ends lost 6 bases and 1 base respectively, with 9 bases between them. Per germline, CDR1 DFQATT and CDR2 SNEGSKA (reference sequence). CDR3 length equals 12 residues. CDR3: CSALGGNTEAFF. CDR3 nucleotide sequence: TGCAGTGCCCTTGGGGGGAACACTGAAGCTTTCTTT.

V usage is TRBV12-3 or TRBV12-4 and J usage is TRBJ2-3, with TRBD2 identical over 13 bases. The CDR3 is 16 amino acids. V shed 4 bases and J 6 bases; nucleotides not matched to a gene: 7. The CDR3, as DNA: TGTGCCAGCAGTTCCAGGACTAGCGGGAGTCTCGATACGCAGTATTTT. Protein: CASSSRTSGSLDTQYF.

The chain employs TRBV20-1 and TRBJ2-1; 9 bases line up with TRBD2. This CDR3 has 14 amino acids. The V gene end was trimmed by 6 bases and the J gene end by 7 bases; junction bases not matched to a gene: 10. Germline CDR1 DFQATT, CDR2 SNEGSKA (reference sequence). CDR3 region: CSAVRLLAGNEQFF. CDR3 nucleotide sequence: TGCAGTGCCGTAAGATTACTAGCGGGTAATGAGCAGTTCTTC.

The chain links TRBV5-5 to TRBJ2-1; a possible D gene is TRBD1 (5 bases). The V gene's germline CDR1 is SGHKS and CDR2 YYEKEE (reference sequence). Trimming cost V 3 bases and J 3 bases, with 10 bases left between them. This CDR3 has 14 amino acids. DNA for the CDR3: TGTGCCAGCAGCTGGCAGGGTTACTACAATGAGCAGTTCTTC. Translation: CASSWQGYYNEQFF.